This is a list of T cell receptor beta chains from one sample in a study of OX40 agonist ivuxolimab in advanced cancers. The table came from immunoSEQ multiplex PCR; TCRdb's copy has only in-frame clones and leaves some out. The sample has about 40,000 clones, 70% to 90% seen once; the top ten hold around 23%. The specimen was CD4+ or CD8+ T cells sorted from blood, collected in a trial of the OX40 agonist ivuxolimab. The source of these receptors is an adult with an advanced solid tumor such as melanoma, head and neck, liver or kidney cancer. CDR3s include the opening cysteine and the closing phenylalanine or tryptophan. A D gene is named only where the DNA matches it firmly. Size values are once, few and many counts, or a class for expanded clones, and some rows have none.

>once|TRBV6-5|NA|TRBJ2-1
CASSYAGTSSYNEQFF
TGTGCCAGCAGTTATGCCGGGACAAGCAGTTACAATGAGCAGTTCTTC
>NA|TRBV4-1|TRBD2|TRBJ2-7
CASSQASGSYEQYF
TGCGCCAGCAGCCAAGCCAGCGGGAGTTACGAGCAGTACTTC
>NA|TRBV7-2|NA|TRBJ1-4
CASRDPVANEKLFF
TGTGCCAGCAGGGACCCGGTGGCTAATGAAAAACTGTTTTTT
>once|TRBV5-1|TRBD1|TRBJ2-7
CASSAQGAQEQYF
TGCGCCAGCAGCGCGCAGGGGGCGCAGGAGCAGTACTTC
>NA|TRBV19|NA|TRBJ1-1
CASSRRGYTEAFF
TGTGCCAGTAGTCGGAGGGGTTATACTGAAGCTTTCTTT
>once|TRBV6-4|TRBD1|TRBJ2-2
CASSPGTGGTGELFF
TGTGCCAGCAGCCCCGGGACAGGGGGCACCGGGGAGCTGTTTTTT
>NA|TRBV15|NA|TRBJ2-3
CATGRRESTDTQYF
TGTGCCACCGGGAGACGCGAAAGCACAGATACGCAGTATTTT
>NA|TRBV5-5|TRBD2|TRBJ2-5
CASSMGLAGYPQETQYF
TGTGCCAGCAGCATGGGACTAGCGGGATACCCCCAAGAGACCCAGTACTTC
>NA|TRBV29-1|NA|TRBJ2-7
CSVEILDTEAEQYF
TGCAGCGTTGAGATATTGGACACCGAGGCCGAGCAGTACTTC
>NA|TRBV25-1|TRBD1|TRBJ1-1
CATRQGGGYTEAFF
TGTGCCACCCGACAGGGGGGTGGTTACACTGAAGCTTTCTTT
>NA|TRBV19|NA|TRBJ2-7
CASSPGPAYEQYF
TGTGCCAGTAGTCCCGGGCCAGCCTACGAGCAGTACTTC
>NA|TRBV19|TRBD2|TRBJ2-1
CASRDRAGGPYNEQFF
TGTGCCAGTAGGGACAGAGCGGGAGGGCCCTACAATGAGCAGTTCTTC
>few|TRBV15|NA|TRBJ2-7
CATSRDGRGDYEQYF
TGTGCCACCAGCAGAGATGGGAGGGGGGACTACGAGCAGTACTTC
>NA|TRBV30|NA|TRBJ2-1
CAWTEGASNEQFF
TGTGCTTGGACGGAGGGAGCGAGCAATGAGCAGTTCTTC
>NA|TRBV28|NA|TRBJ1-4
CASRNAAGGYEKLFF
TGTGCCAGCAGGAATGCCGCGGGGGGTTATGAAAAACTGTTTTTT
>once|TRBV27|TRBD1|TRBJ1-2
CASTSRTGKGYGYTF
TGTGCCAGCACCTCCAGGACAGGGAAGGGGTATGGCTACACCTTC
>NA|TRBV9|NA|TRBJ1-1
CASSGGAGYLNTEAFF
TGTGCCAGCAGCGGTGGAGCAGGGTATTTGAACACTGAAGCTTTCTTT
>NA|TRBV9|NA|TRBJ2-2
CASSVTLGIAAHGELFF
TGTGCCAGCAGCGTAACCCTCGGGATAGCGGCACACGGGGAGCTGTTTTTT
>NA|TRBV27|TRBD1|TRBJ2-1
CASSSRTGTDEQFF
TGTGCCAGCAGTTCAAGAACCGGGACAGATGAGCAGTTCTTC
>NA|TRBV4-1|TRBD2|TRBJ2-7
CASSHPGLAYEQYF
TGCGCCAGCAGCCATCCGGGACTAGCCTACGAGCAGTACTTC
>NA|TRBV28|TRBD1|TRBJ1-5
CASREGQYIYSNQPQHF
TGTGCCAGCAGAGAGGGACAGTACATTTATAGCAATCAGCCCCAGCATTTT
>NA|TRBV9|NA|TRBJ2-7
CASSVVGGEGYEQYF
TGTGCCAGCAGCGTAGTCGGTGGAGAAGGCTACGAGCAGTACTTC